Following are 32 T cell receptor beta chains from one sample sequenced in a study of blood T cell repertoires in COVID-19. Clones were read by immunoSEQ multiplex PCR, and TCRdb kept only the in-frame ones, dropping some. The sample lists 450,000 to 500,000 clones, approximately 85% seen once, with roughly 3.1% in the top ten. The specimen was peripheral blood. These receptors all stem from a human donor in a cohort sampled during active COVID-19.

The CDR3 coding sequence is TGTGCCAGCAGCTTGAGGATGACAGGGGGCTCCCCCGGCTACACCTTC. Encoded protein: CASSLRMTGGSPGYTF. V gene TRBV5-6 combines with J gene TRBJ1-2, with 10 bases that match TRBD1. Trimming removed 1 base from V and 8 bases from J; junction bases left unmatched: 11. Germline CDR1 SGHDT, CDR2 YYEEEE. The CDR3 length is 16 residues.

This clone was observed a handful of times. The chain is built from TRBV19 and TRBJ1-1; D ambiguous. The V end lost 6 bases, the J end lost 2 bases, and 7 bases lay between the germline ends. Germline loops: CDR1 LNHDA, CDR2 SQIVND (reference sequence). The CDR3 consists of 12 residues. CDR3 sequence (DNA): TGTGCCAGTAGCCTATACAACACTGAAGCTTTCTTT. Its translation: CASSLYNTEAFF.

This chain uses TRBV5-1 with TRBJ1-2; tentative D call: TRBD1 (6 bases). Germline CDR1 reads SGHRS; CDR2 reads YFSETQ. V shed 2 bases and J shed 4 bases, with 18 bases lying between them. The CDR3 loop spans 16 amino acids. This chain's CDR3 is CASSFGPGQILYGYTF. The CDR3 coding sequence is TGCGCCAGCAGCTTTGGGCCTGGACAGATCCTCTATGGCTACACCTTC.

This clone was seen once. The chain links TRBV30 to TRBJ2-2, with D tentatively TRBD2 (5 bases). V lost 1 base to trimming and J lost 2 bases, with 8 bases between them. This CDR3 region has 14 residues. Germline values: CDR1 GTSNPN, CDR2 SVGIG (reference sequence). The CDR3, as DNA: TGTGCCTGGAGTGCCGACTACAACACCGGGGAGCTGTTTTTT. Its translation: CAWSADYNTGELFF.

This chain links TRBV5-6 with TRBJ1-6, with a tentative D call TRBD1 (5 bases). CDR3 length equals 16 residues. The germline V and J ends were trimmed by 0 bases and 8 bases, with 15 bases remaining between them. Germline V gives CDR1 SGHDT, CDR2 YYEEEE. CDR3 DNA sequence: TGTGCCAGCAGCTTGGGGGGCAGGGTTGCGGATTCACCCCTCCACTTT. Protein product: CASSLGGRVADSPLHF. Combining the CDR3 with reference TRBV5-6 and TRBJ1-6 gives the whole variable domain DAGVTQSPTHLIKTRGQQVTLRCSPKSGHDTVSWYQQALGQGPQFIFQYYEEEERQRGNFPDRFSGHQFPNYSSELNVNALLLGDSALYLCASSLGGRVADSPLHFGNGTRLTVT.

The chain has TRBV27 and TRBJ2-1, with a tentative D call TRBD1 (7 bases). Per the germline V gene, CDR1 is MNHEY and CDR2 is SMNVEV (reference sequence). The CDR3 runs to 11 residues. Trimming cost V 7 bases and J 10 bases, with 11 bases left between them. The DNA of the CDR3 is TGTGCCAGCAACCAGGGGGGAGAGCAGTTCTTC. Protein: CASNQGGEQFF.

The gene calls are TRBV28 and TRBJ1-1; a weak D match, TRBD1 (5 bases). Germline CDR1 is MDHEN and CDR2 is SYDVKM. The CDR3 loop spans 12 amino acids. V was pared by 10 bases and J by 4 bases, with 13 bases between. The CDR3 DNA reads as TGTGCCACCCCAGGAAGGGGCACTGAAGCTTTCTTT. Translated, it gives CATPGRGTEAFF.

The V call is TRBV29-1, the J call TRBJ2-1; 9 positions agree with TRBD2. Germline CDR1 reads SQVTM; CDR2 reads ANQGSEA. The CDR3 spans 14 residues. The junction had 5 bases not matched to a gene; V was cut back by 1 base and J by 7 bases. The CDR3 region is CSVEGLAGINEQFF. The CDR3 DNA sequence: TGCAGCGTTGAAGGGCTAGCGGGAATAAATGAGCAGTTCTTC.

V is TRBV2 and J is TRBJ1-1; TRBD1 aligns across 10 bases. The CDR3 extends over 15 amino acids. J was trimmed by 4 bases and V by 5 bases; bases with no gene match: 7. Looked up from germline, CDR1 is SNHLY and CDR2 is FYNNEI. CDR3: CASSLSDRGLTEAFF. The CDR3 DNA sequence: TGTGCCAGCAGTCTCTCTGACAGGGGGCTCACTGAAGCTTTCTTT. Variable domain in full (rest from reference TRBV2 and TRBJ1-1): EPEVTQTPSHQVTQMGQEVILRCVPISNHLYFYWYRQILGQKVEFLVSFYNNEISEKSEIFDDQFSVERPDGSNFTLKIRSTKLEDSAMYFCASSLSDRGLTEAFFGQGTRLTVV.

Written as DNA, the CDR3 is TGTGCCAGCAGCCGACAGGGGGCGACCACCGGGGAGCTGTTTTTT. Amino acid sequence: CASSRQGATTGELFF. The V and J genes are TRBV7-9 and TRBJ2-2, with TRBD1 identical over 10 bases. Per germline, CDR1 SEHNR and CDR2 FQNEAQ (reference sequence). The junction had 4 bases not matched to a gene; V was cut back by 5 bases and J by 4 bases. The CDR3 is 15 amino acids. Full variable domain (rest looked up from reference TRBV7-9 and TRBJ2-2): DTGVSQNPRHKITKRGQNVTFRCDPISEHNRLYWYRQTLGQGPEFLTYFQNEAQLEKSRLLSDRFSAERPKGSFSTLEIQRTEQGDSAMYLCASSRQGATTGELFFGEGSRLTVL.

V usage is TRBV28 and J usage is TRBJ1-5; D unresolved. Trimming took off 3 bases at V and 0 bases at J, with 12 bases between the two ends. CDR3 length: 16 residues. Germline values: CDR1 MDHEN, CDR2 SYDVKM. The CDR3 region is CASSFLTVSSNQPQHF. CDR3 DNA: TGTGCCAGCAGTTTTTTAACAGTTAGTAGCAATCAGCCCCAGCATTTT. Full variable domain (missing parts from reference TRBV28 and TRBJ1-5): DVKVTQSSRYLVKRTGEKVFLECVQDMDHENMFWYRQDPGLGLRLIYFSYDVKMKEKGDIPEGYSVSREKKERFSLILESASTNQTSMYLCASSFLTVSSNQPQHFGDGTRLSIL.

The gene calls are TRBV7-9 and TRBJ2-7, with 15 bases fitting TRBD2. The CDR3 loop spans 17 amino acids. V was clipped by 4 bases and J by 9 bases; unmatched bases: 13. Germline CDR1 and CDR2: SEHNR and FQNEAQ (reference sequence). This chain's CDR3 is CASSSSRGLAGGGVQYF. In nucleotides, the CDR3 is TGTGCCAGCAGCTCCTCGAGGGGACTAGCGGGAGGAGGAGTGCAGTACTTC.

This chain connects TRBV5-1 to TRBJ1-1, with 7 bases identical to TRBD1. V shed 3 bases, J shed 4 bases, and the junction held 9 bases outside the gene matches. The germline gives CDR1 SGHRS, CDR2 YFSETQ. CDR3 size: 15 residues. The CDR3 protein is CASSSPYGQVTEAFF. For the CDR3, the DNA is TGCGCCAGCAGCTCCCCCTACGGACAGGTCACTGAAGCTTTCTTT.

This sequence joins TRBV7-6 and TRBJ1-1; D may be TRBD1 (6 bases). This CDR3 has 11 residues. Trimming left V 5 bases short and J 8 bases short, with 9 bases between. Germline CDR1 and CDR2: SGHVS and FNYEAQ. The CDR3 region is CASSNTGEAFF. CDR3 nucleotides: TGTGCCAGCAGCAATACAGGGGAAGCTTTCTTT.

The chain links TRBV21-1 to TRBJ1-6. TRBV21-1 is a documented pseudogene. The CDR3 contains 16 residues. CDR3 sequence reads: CATQTPADFYNSPLHF. CDR3 sequence (DNA): TGTGCCACTCAGACCCCAGCAGACTTCTATAATTCACCCCTCCACTTT.

J is TRBJ2-7 and V is TRBV19, with 8 nucleotides matching TRBD1. The CDR3 spans 13 residues. J lost 0 bases, V lost 10 bases, and 5 bases had no gene match. Germline CDR1 LNHDA, CDR2 SQIVND (reference sequence). Written as DNA, the CDR3 is TGTGCCACAAGACAGGGGCCCTCCTACGAGCAGTACTTC. It yields the protein CATRQGPSYEQYF.

This chain connects TRBV12-5 to TRBJ1-5, with D tentatively TRBD1 (5 bases). Germline CDR1 LGHNT, CDR2 FRNRAP. V lost 1 base and J 9 bases, leaving 10 bases between the germline ends. This CDR3 is built from 13 residues. In DNA, the CDR3 is TGTGCTAGTGGTTTGGCGACAGATTGGCCCCAGCATTTT. Translation gives CASGLATDWPQHF.

This clone was seen a single time. The V gene is TRBV2, the J gene TRBJ2-7; D gene uncertain. The CDR3 runs to 13 residues. Germline V lookup: CDR1 SNHLY, CDR2 FYNNEI. The V end was cut by 4 bases, the J end by 5 bases, with 12 bases between. CDR3 sequence reads: CASSVRWPDEQYF. The CDR3 DNA follows: TGTGCCAGCAGTGTCCGCTGGCCTGACGAGCAGTACTTC. Full variable domain (rest looked up from reference TRBV2 and TRBJ2-7): EPEVTQTPSHQVTQMGQEVILRCVPISNHLYFYWYRQILGQKVEFLVSFYNNEISEKSEIFDDQFSVERPDGSNFTLKIRSTKLEDSAMYFCASSVRWPDEQYFGPGTRLTVT.

This clone was seen only once. The genes are TRBV2 and TRBJ2-1; D possibly corresponds to TRBD2 (6 bases). V lost 1 base, J lost 8 bases, and 12 bases lay in between. Per germline, CDR1 SNHLY and CDR2 FYNNEI. The CDR3 length is 14 residues. This chain's CDR3 is CASSEGRGIDEQFF. For the CDR3, the DNA is TGTGCCAGCAGTGAAGGGCGGGGAATCGATGAGCAGTTCTTC.

V and J are TRBV28 and TRBJ2-1, with 10 bases lining up with TRBD2. From germline, CDR1 is MDHEN and CDR2 SYDVKM. This CDR3 contains 20 residues. The ends lost 6 bases at V and 7 bases at J; junction bases unmatched: 24. The CDR3 DNA sequence: TGTGCCAGCAGAGACGGACAGGGAAGAACTAGCGGGAAGTTTCGGAATGAGCAGTTCTTC. Translating gives CASRDGQGRTSGKFRNEQFF.

The chain recombines TRBV6-2 or TRBV6-3 with TRBJ2-3; 8 bases fit TRBD1. From germline, CDR1 is MNHEY and CDR2 SVGEGT. Losses at the gene ends were 6 bases for V and 0 bases for J; bases not matched to a gene: 5. The CDR3 has 15 amino acids. CDR3 region: CASRPTGGSTDTQYF. In nucleotides, the CDR3 is TGTGCCAGCAGACCTACAGGGGGGAGCACAGATACGCAGTATTTT.

The chain recombines TRBV2 with TRBJ2-1, with unresolved D. The germline gives CDR1 SNHLY, CDR2 FYNNEI. This CDR3 comprises 11 residues. Trimming removed 6 bases at V and 9 bases at J, with 9 bases between. The CDR3 is CASSVLGEQFF. CDR3 DNA: TGTGCCAGCAGCGTCCTCGGTGAGCAGTTCTTC.

The chain couples TRBV28 to TRBJ1-4, with a tentative D call TRBD1 (6 bases). Trimming removed 7 bases from V and 3 bases from J, with 18 bases in between. Looked up from germline, CDR1 is MDHEN and CDR2 is SYDVKM. The CDR3 loop spans 16 amino acids. The CDR3 here is CASTGGAVRANEKLFF. The CDR3 coding sequence is TGTGCCAGCACCGGGGGGGCAGTTCGGGCTAATGAAAAACTGTTTTTT.

The V and J genes are TRBV7-6 and TRBJ1-2, with D perhaps matching TRBD1 (5 bases). Trimming shortened V by 1 base and J by 2 bases, and 14 bases separated the two germline ends. CDR1 SGHVS and CDR2 FNYEAQ come from the germline V gene. The CDR3 totals 16 residues. The CDR3 sequence: CASSLGLQGSNYGYTF. As DNA, the CDR3 is TGTGCCAGCAGCTTAGGGCTTCAGGGATCCAACTATGGCTACACCTTC.

V is TRBV7-2 and J is TRBJ1-2; possible D gene TRBD1, 5 bases. Looked up from germline, CDR1 is SGHTA and CDR2 is FQGNSA. The CDR3 sequence is 16 residues long. The V end was cut by 4 bases, the J end by 4 bases, with 19 bases between. The CDR3 nucleotides are TGTGCCAGCAGCTCCCGTGGTGGGGCGCGTGTCTATGGCTACACCTTC. It encodes CASSSRGGARVYGYTF.

The CDR3 loop reads CATSGRGESSYNEQFF. Written as DNA, the CDR3 is TGTGCCACCAGTGGGCGGGGGGAAAGCTCCTACAATGAGCAGTTCTTC. V gene TRBV24-1 combines with J gene TRBJ2-1, with 8 bases identical to TRBD2. Germline V gene lookup returns CDR1 KGHDR and CDR2 SFDVKD. CDR3 size: 16 residues. Trimming took 5 bases from V and 0 from J; bases not matched to a gene: 5.

This chain links TRBV6-6 with TRBJ1-1; D remains unclear. The CDR3 totals 13 residues. CDR1 and CDR2 (germline): MNHNY, SVGAGI (reference sequence). Trimming removed 2 bases at V and 4 bases at J, with 8 bases between. CDR3 region: CASSYAAGTEAFF. The DNA for the CDR3 is TGTGCCAGCAGTTACGCGGCGGGCACTGAAGCTTTCTTT.

This chain uses TRBV5-5 with TRBJ2-6; D is unclear. The CDR3 loop spans 16 amino acids. Germline V gives CDR1 SGHKS, CDR2 YYEKEE (reference sequence). The V end was cut by 3 bases, the J end by 0 bases, with 10 bases between. The CDR3 nucleotides read TGTGCCAGCAGCTACCGACTTGACTCTGGGGCCAACGTCCTGACTTTC. Translation: CASSYRLDSGANVLTF.

The chain has TRBV11-2 and TRBJ2-5; the match to TRBD2 covers 12 bases. CDR3 length: 18 amino acids. CDR1 and CDR2 from the germline V gene are SGHAT and FQNNGV. J lost 4 bases, V lost 3 bases, and 12 bases had no gene match. The CDR3: CASSFFPLTSGRAETQYF. CDR3 in DNA: TGTGCCAGCAGCTTTTTCCCTCTGACTAGCGGGAGAGCAGAGACCCAGTACTTC.

With respect to this clone: One junction end disagrees with the germline gene, perhaps due to a read error. V usage is TRBV27 and J usage is TRBJ1-1; 12 nucleotides line up with TRBD1. There are 19 residues in the CDR3. Germline V gene lookup returns CDR1 MNHEY and CDR2 SMNVEV (reference sequence). CDR3 loop: CASSLRRTGTGGLKTEAFF. CDR3 nucleotides: TGTGCCAGCAGTTTAAGACGGACCGGGACAGGGGGCCTGAAGACTGAAGCTTTCTTT.

The chain links TRBV10-2 to TRBJ2-1, with D possibly TRBD1 on 5 matching bases. The ends were cut back, 4 bases at V and 10 bases at J, with 14 bases in the middle. This CDR3 contains 13 residues. Germline V gene sequence: CDR1 WSHSY, CDR2 SAAADI. CDR3 coding DNA: TGCGCCAGCAGTGTAATCCCCAAGGGGGAGCAGTTCTTC. Translation gives CASSVIPKGEQFF.

The chain joins TRBV15 to TRBJ1-2; 7 bases are shared with TRBD1. The CDR3 covers 16 residues. Germline V CDR1 and CDR2: LNHNV, YYDKDF (reference sequence). V gave up 5 bases and J gave up 5 bases; unmatched junction bases: 14. The CDR3 DNA reads as TGTGCCACCAGCGTAACGACAGGGAGAAGAAGTTATGGCTACACCTTC. Protein sequence: CATSVTTGRRSYGYTF.